These T cell receptor beta chains were read from a single sample in a study of beta chain features in type 1 diabetes. Libraries were prepared by immunoSEQ multiplex PCR; TCRdb keeps only in-frame clonotypes and omits some of them. The sample has a few hundred thousand clones; 11% are singletons. Sequenced: naive CD4+ T cells from blood. These receptors were taken from a man aged 25-40 years with type 1 diabetes. The CDR3 runs from the conserved cysteine through the conserved F or W. The order of the fields is CDR3 protein, CDR3 DNA, clone size, D gene, J gene, V gene, CDR3 length. D genes are given only for firm matches. Some rows have no size entry. The others give once, few or many, or a class for an expanded clone.

CASSLEDRSSYEQYF,TGTGCCAGCAGCTTGGAGGACAGGAGCTCCTACGAGCAGTACTTC,.,TRBD1,TRBJ2-7,TRBV7-8,15
CASRRTEGGSPLHF,TGTGCCAGCAGGAGGACCGAGGGAGGTTCACCCCTCCACTTT,.,.,TRBJ1-6,TRBV2,14
CASSLGQSRSSYEQYF,TGTGCCAGCTCCCTAGGCCAATCCCGCAGCTCCTACGAGCAGTACTTC,.,.,TRBJ2-7,TRBV18,16
CASSLGAGAGFEETQYF,TGTGCCAGCAGCTTGGGTGCGGGCGCGGGGTTTGAGGAGACCCAGTACTTC,.,.,TRBJ2-5,TRBV5-5,17
CASSELFYNEQFF,TGTGCCAGCAGTGAACTATTTTACAATGAGCAGTTCTTC,few,.,TRBJ2-1,TRBV2,13
CAWSAGAIQAFF,TGTGCCTGGAGTGCTGGGGCGATCCAGGCTTTCTTT,.,.,TRBJ1-1,TRBV30,12
CASYPGTGEEKAFF,TGCGCCAGCTATCCCGGGACAGGGGAAGAAAAGGCTTTCTTT,few,TRBD1,TRBJ1-1,TRBV5-1,14
CASSPNYEQYF,TGTGCCAGCAGTCCTAACTACGAGCAGTACTTC,.,.,TRBJ2-7,TRBV28,11
CASSLGQSTGELFF,TGTGCCAGCAGCTTAGGACAGTCCACCGGGGAGCTGTTTTTT,few,.,TRBJ2-2,TRBV11-3,14
CASSQSHGLAGARQYF,TGTGCCAGCAGCCAAAGCCATGGACTAGCGGGGGCGAGGCAGTACTTC,few,TRBD2,TRBJ2-7,TRBV4-2,16
CASGGETQYF,TGTGCCAGCGGCGGGGAGACCCAGTACTTC,few,.,TRBJ2-5,TRBV19,10
CSVRILGQAKGYTF,TGCAGCGTCAGAATACTCGGACAGGCAAAAGGCTACACCTTC,few,TRBD1,TRBJ1-2,TRBV29-1,14
CASSPGGDTPGYTF,TGTGCCAGCTCCCCAGGGGGCGATACCCCGGGCTACACCTTC,few,TRBD1,TRBJ1-2,TRBV18,14
CASGQGGNQPQHF,TGTGCCAGCGGACAGGGTGGCAATCAGCCCCAGCATTTT,.,TRBD1,TRBJ1-5,TRBV19,13
CATPQTGTNNEQFF,TGTGCCACCCCACAGACAGGGACAAACAATGAGCAGTTCTTC,few,TRBD1,TRBJ2-1,TRBV2,14
CASSSRLQGPYEQYF,TGCGCCAGCAGCTCCCGGCTGCAGGGGCCCTACGAGCAGTACTTC,few,.,TRBJ2-7,TRBV5-1,15
CASSPDRAQETQYF,TGTGCCAGCTCACCGGACAGGGCCCAAGAGACCCAGTACTTC,.,TRBD1,TRBJ2-5,TRBV18,14
CASSSFRQAQYF,TGTGCCAGCAGTTCCTTCCGTCAGGCGCAGTACTTC,few,.,TRBJ2-7,TRBV6-5,12
CASSPRGGGVTDTQYF,TGTGCCAGCAGCCCCAGAGGTGGCGGGGTTACAGATACGCAGTATTTT,.,.,TRBJ2-3,TRBV7-8,16
CASSGNREVGAFF,TGTGCCAGCAGTGGGAACAGGGAAGTAGGCGCTTTCTTT,.,.,TRBJ1-1,TRBV28,13
CASSADRRGTDTQYF,TGTGCCAGCAGCGCCGACAGGAGAGGAACAGATACGCAGTATTTT,.,.,TRBJ2-3,TRBV7-3,15
CASTTGHEQYF,TGTGCCAGCACTACAGGGCACGAGCAGTACTTC,.,.,TRBJ2-7,TRBV6-5,11
CASSPPGTDEQFF,TGTGCCAGCTCACCACCGGGGACAGATGAGCAGTTCTTC,few,TRBD1,TRBJ2-1,TRBV18,13
CASSLDRNTGELFF,TGTGCCAGCAGCTTAGACAGGAACACCGGGGAGCTGTTTTTT,.,.,TRBJ2-2,TRBV5-4,14
CASSEEGIAGETQYF,TGTGCCAGCAGTGAAGAGGGGATCGCGGGGGAGACCCAGTACTTC,.,.,TRBJ2-5,TRBV2,15
CASSSGGSTDTQYF,TGTGCCAGCAGTTCGGGGGGTAGCACAGATACGCAGTATTTT,.,TRBD2,TRBJ2-3,TRBV6-5,14
CAIRVQGDTEAFF,TGTGCCATCAGAGTACAGGGCGACACTGAAGCTTTCTTT,.,.,TRBJ1-1,TRBV10-3,13
CASSNRGREQYF,TGTGCCAGCAGCAACAGGGGGCGCGAGCAGTACTTC,.,TRBD1,TRBJ2-7,TRBV2,12
CASSGTGGVGTGELFF,TGTGCCAGCAGTGGGACAGGAGGAGTGGGCACCGGGGAGCTGTTTTTT,.,TRBD1,TRBJ2-2,TRBV2,16
CASSSTFGELFF,TGTGCCAGCAGCTCAACATTCGGGGAGCTGTTTTTT,.,.,TRBJ2-2,TRBV5-4,12
CASSRLAGGENEQFF,TGCGCCAGCAGCCGACTAGCGGGGGGGGAAAATGAGCAGTTCTTC,few,TRBD2,TRBJ2-1,TRBV5-1,15
CASQGDLNTEAFF,TGTGCCAGCCAGGGGGACCTGAACACTGAAGCTTTCTTT,few,TRBD1,TRBJ1-1,TRBV7-9,13
CASRGTDTDTQYF,TGCGCCAGCCGCGGGACAGACACAGATACGCAGTATTTT,many,.,TRBJ2-3,TRBV4-3,13
CASSPRSGANVLTF,TGTGCCAGCTCACCCCGCTCTGGGGCCAACGTCCTGACTTTC,.,.,TRBJ2-6,TRBV18,14
CASRPTGGYTEAFF,TGTGCCAGCAGACCCACAGGGGGCTATACTGAAGCTTTCTTT,few,TRBD1,TRBJ1-1,TRBV5-4,14
CATSRDSGPGNTIYF,TGTGCCACCAGCAGAGATTCAGGGCCTGGAAACACCATATATTTT,.,.,TRBJ1-3,TRBV15,15
CASSPGGRGSYIQYF,TGTGCCAGCAGTCCGGGGGGCCGCGGGTCTTACATTCAGTACTTC,.,.,TRBJ2-4,TRBV7-9,15
CASSQERGKRETQYF,TGTGCCAGCAGCCAAGAACGGGGGAAGCGAGAGACCCAGTACTTC,few,.,TRBJ2-5,TRBV4-2,15